This passage covers 22 T cell receptor beta chains from one sample sequenced in a study of blood T cell repertoires in COVID-19. Using immunoSEQ multiplex PCR, the repertoire was profiled, and TCRdb retains in-frame clones only, with some absent. The sample lists 150,000 to 200,000 clones, about 85% occurring once. Sequencing used PBMCs or T cells enriched from blood (not recorded which). The receptors were gathered from a middle-aged man who had recovered from COVID-19.

The chain couples TRBV4-2 to TRBJ1-6; 9 nucleotides line up with TRBD1. This CDR3 has 15 residues. Germline CDR1 LGHNA, CDR2 YNFKEQ. J lost 10 bases, V lost 4 bases, and 8 bases had no gene match. DNA for the CDR3: TGTGCCAGCAGCCTGACGACAGGGGGGGAATCACCCCTCCACTTT. This translates into CASSLTTGGESPLHF.

The V call is TRBV12-3 or TRBV12-4, the J call TRBJ2-1; tentative D call: TRBD2 (5 bases). V lost 8 bases, J lost 5 bases, and 13 bases lay in between. The CDR3 spans 13 residues. The DNA for the CDR3 is TGTGCCAGCTGCGTGGAGGAGGACAATGAGCAGTTCTTC. Encoded protein: CASCVEEDNEQFF.

This clone was seen once. The V gene is TRBV7-6, the J gene TRBJ2-5; D is possibly TRBD2 (7 bases). Trimming took 0 bases from V and 4 from J, leaving 15 bases between them. Germline-derived CDR1 and CDR2 are SGHVS and FNYEAQ. CDR3 size: 16 residues. The CDR3 protein is CASSLAGGRFAETQYF. CDR3 nucleotides: TGTGCCAGCAGCTTAGCGGGGGGGCGGTTTGCAGAGACCCAGTACTTC. Combining the CDR3 with reference TRBV7-6 and TRBJ2-5 gives the whole variable domain GAGVSQSPRYKVTKRGQDVALRCDPISGHVSLYWYRQALGQGPEFLTYFNYEAQQDKSGLPNDRFSAERPEGSISTLTIQRTEQRDSAMYRCASSLAGGRFAETQYFGPGTRLLVL.

The chain joins TRBV5-6 to TRBJ2-7; 10 bases fit TRBD1. In germline, CDR1 is SGHDT, CDR2 YYEEEE. V gave up 7 bases and J gave up 2 bases; unmatched junction bases: 9. CDR3 length: 15 amino acids. CDR3 residues: CASSTSGTGAYEQYF. The CDR3 DNA reads TGTGCCAGCTCGACTTCCGGGACAGGGGCCTACGAGCAGTACTTC.

The V and J genes are TRBV7-9 and TRBJ2-3; D is unclear. Germline CDR1 and CDR2: SEHNR and FQNEAQ (reference sequence). With 1 base removed from V and 6 bases from J, the gap between germline ends came to 8 bases. The CDR3 loop spans 13 amino acids. The CDR3 is CASSLEPLDTQYF. CDR3 coding DNA: TGTGCCAGCAGCTTAGAGCCGTTGGATACGCAGTATTTT.

The rearrangement links TRBV11-3 to TRBJ2-7; tentatively, D is TRBD2 (5 bases). The CDR3 totals 11 residues. V dropped 5 bases and J dropped 3 bases, with 5 bases sitting between them. Germline CDR1 SGHNT, CDR2 YENEEA. In DNA form, the CDR3 reads TGTGCCAGCAGCGAGGGCTACGAGCAGTACTTC. Its protein is CASSEGYEQYF.

The sample holds one count of this clone. This chain uses TRBV9 with TRBJ1-1; D remains ambiguous. V was pared by 0 bases and J by 6 bases, with 9 bases between. Germline V gene data show CDR1 as SGDLS and CDR2 as YYNGEE. The CDR3 runs 13 residues. The CDR3 nucleotides read TGTGCCAGCAGCGTAGACCCCGGTTCTGAAGCTTTCTTT. Translated: CASSVDPGSEAFF.

This chain uses TRBV7-6 with TRBJ2-3; TRBD2 agrees at 14 bases. The CDR3 runs 18 residues. V trimming: 3 bases; J trimming: 2 bases; junction bases outside the gene matches: 7. CDR1 is SGHVS, CDR2 FNYEAQ, per germline. In nucleotides, the CDR3 is TGTGCCAGCAGCTTGACAAGACTAGCGGGAGGGACCACAGATACGCAGTATTTT. Translating gives CASSLTRLAGGTTDTQYF.

The gene calls are TRBV5-4 and TRBJ2-3; D remains unclear. V lost 0 bases, J lost 0 bases, and 8 bases lay in between. The germline V gene encodes CDR1 SGHNT and CDR2 YYREEE (reference sequence). This CDR3 has 15 residues. The CDR3 loop is CASSLDTDSTDTQYF. The CDR3 DNA sequence: TGTGCCAGCAGCTTGGACACAGATAGCACAGATACGCAGTATTTT. Full variable domain (remainder filled in from reference TRBV5-4 and TRBJ2-3): ETGVTQSPTHLIKTRGQQVTLRCSSQSGHNTVSWYQQALGQGPQFIFQYYREEENGRGNFPPRFSGLQFPNYSSELNVNALELDDSALYLCASSLDTDSTDTQYFGPGTRLTVL.

This chain uses TRBV2 with TRBJ1-5; D perhaps matches TRBD1 (6 bases). The V gene's germline CDR1 is SNHLY and CDR2 FYNNEI. The V gene lost 3 bases and the J gene lost 6 bases, with 12 bases spanning the gap. CDR3 length: 14 residues. CDR3 protein: CASSELAGVQPQHF. The CDR3 DNA reads TGTGCCAGCAGTGAGTTAGCAGGGGTTCAGCCCCAGCATTTT.

A few counts support this clone. The chain carries TRBV19 and TRBJ1-4; TRBD1 might be the D (5 bases). CDR3 size: 15 residues. V was shortened by 6 bases and J by 1 base, with 12 bases between the two germline ends. Germline V gene sequence: CDR1 LNHDA, CDR2 SQIVND (reference sequence). CDR3 coding DNA: TGTGCCAGTAGCCCACCCGGGGGAACTAATGAAAAACTGTTTTTT. It specifies CASSPPGGTNEKLFF.

The chain carries TRBV19 and TRBJ1-1; 8 bases map to TRBD1. V lost 4 bases, J lost 4 bases, and 8 bases stayed unmatched. The CDR3 contains 15 residues. Germline V gives CDR1 LNHDA, CDR2 SQIVND (reference sequence). The CDR3 DNA follows: TGTGCCAGTAGTAAGGTAACAGGGGGTGCCACTGAAGCTTTCTTT. It translates to CASSKVTGGATEAFF.

The rearrangement links TRBV7-9 to TRBJ1-1; D possibly corresponds to TRBD1 (5 bases). The CDR3 extends over 15 amino acids. The V gene lost 1 base and the J gene lost 3 bases, with 12 bases spanning the gap. Per germline, CDR1 SEHNR and CDR2 FQNEAQ (reference sequence). The CDR3 coding sequence is TGTGCCAGCAGCTTAGTACCAGGGAGGGACACTGAAGCTTTCTTT. It encodes CASSLVPGRDTEAFF.

The rearrangement joins TRBV6-1 to TRBJ1-2; no definite D call. The V end lost 3 bases, the J end lost 4 bases, and 9 bases lay between the germline ends. Germline V gives CDR1 MNHNS, CDR2 SASEGT. The CDR3 is 13 residues long. For the CDR3, the DNA is TGTGCCAGCAGTGACATGGCAGGCTATGGCTACACCTTC. Protein: CASSDMAGYGYTF.

J is TRBJ2-2 and V is TRBV2, with TRBD1 as a possible D gene (6 bases). The CDR3 covers 16 residues. Germline V CDR1 and CDR2: SNHLY, FYNNEI. Trimming removed 2 bases from V and 7 bases from J, with 17 bases in between. CDR3 sequence: CASSELGAERGGELFF. CDR3 nucleotides: TGTGCCAGCAGTGAATTGGGGGCAGAACGGGGCGGGGAGCTGTTTTTT.

V is TRBV7-2 and J is TRBJ2-7; 9 bases align to TRBD1. The junction had 2 bases not matched to a gene; V was cut back by 4 bases and J by 4 bases. The CDR3 totals 13 residues. The germline V gene has CDR1 SGHTA and CDR2 FQGNSA. CDR3 residues: CASSSQGAYEQYF. The CDR3 bases are TGTGCCAGCAGCTCACAGGGGGCTTACGAGCAGTACTTC.

This chain's CDR3 is CASSELQGISDTQYF. In DNA form, the CDR3 reads TGTGCCAGCAGTGAATTACAGGGGATCTCAGATACGCAGTATTTT. The chain joins TRBV2 to TRBJ2-3; 7 bases fit TRBD1. Germline lookup yields CDR1 SNHLY and CDR2 FYNNEI. The CDR3 consists of 15 residues. J lost 4 bases, V lost 2 bases, and 6 bases had no gene match. Drawing the rest from reference TRBV2 and TRBJ2-3, the complete variable domain is EPEVTQTPSHQVTQMGQEVILRCVPISNHLYFYWYRQILGQKVEFLVSFYNNEISEKSEIFDDQFSVERPDGSNFTLKIRSTKLEDSAMYFCASSELQGISDTQYFGPGTRLTVL.

CDR3 nucleotide sequence: TGTGCCAGCAGTTCACCGCCCGGGACAGGGGGCCTGAATACGCAGTATTTT. Its protein is CASSSPPGTGGLNTQYF. J is TRBJ2-3 and V is TRBV27; 12 bases map to TRBD1. The V gene's germline CDR1 is MNHEY and CDR2 SMNVEV (reference sequence). The CDR3 runs to 17 residues. J was trimmed by 7 bases and V by 4 bases; bases with no gene match: 12.

This chain connects TRBV28 to TRBJ2-3; 9 nucleotides align to TRBD2. The CDR3 runs to 19 residues. The V segment lost 3 bases and the J segment 5 bases; nucleotides outside the gene matches: 18. The germline V gene encodes CDR1 MDHEN and CDR2 SYDVKM. The CDR3 here is CASSLETSGKTVVRDTQYF. The CDR3 bases are TGTGCCAGCAGTTTGGAGACTAGCGGTAAAACCGTCGTTAGAGATACGCAGTATTTT.

The chain couples TRBV5-1 to TRBJ1-1; D unclear. The V gene lost 4 bases and the J gene lost 1 base, with 8 bases spanning the gap. The CDR3 length is 13 residues. Germline lookup yields CDR1 SGHRS and CDR2 YFSETQ. The chain's CDR3 is CASSPIRNTEAFF. CDR3 DNA: TGCGCCAGCAGCCCTATTCGGAACACTGAAGCTTTCTTT.

This rearrangement joins TRBV27 to TRBJ2-5; D is perhaps TRBD1 (5 bases). The CDR3 totals 14 residues. V was shortened by 2 bases and J by 2 bases, with 9 bases between the two germline ends. Germline-derived CDR1 and CDR2 are MNHEY and SMNVEV (reference sequence). CDR3 loop: CASSLAAGQETQYF. As DNA, the CDR3 is TGTGCCAGCAGTTTAGCCGCAGGGCAAGAGACCCAGTACTTC.

This chain joins TRBV5-4 and TRBJ1-2; 12 nucleotides match TRBD1. Trimming took 3 bases from V and 7 from J; bases not matched to a gene: 10. Germline-derived CDR1 and CDR2 are SGHNT and YYREEE (reference sequence). This CDR3 contains 16 residues. The CDR3 spells CASSSPRGQGAGGYTF. The CDR3 DNA reads TGTGCCAGCAGCTCCCCCAGGGGACAGGGGGCTGGTGGCTACACCTTC.